This T cell receptor (beta chain) was identified during a study of T cell responses to AZD1222 COVID-19 vaccine. Profiling relied on immunoSEQ multiplex PCR, and the TCRdb table lists in-frame clones only, not all of them. Of approximately 140,000 clones in the sample, over 85% are singletons; the top ten hold 5.5% to 6.5%. V shed 4 bases and J shed 6 bases, with 13 bases lying between them. The germline V gene encodes CDR1 SGHRS and CDR2 YFSETQ. The CDR3 length is 14 residues. The sequence was collected from an adult in good health. V usage is TRBV5-1 and J usage is TRBJ1-4, with D unresolved. The sample here was peripheral blood, taken on day 0 of AZD1222 vaccination. The CDR3 coding sequence is TGCGCCAGCAGCCCGAAAATACCGTATGAAAAACTGTTTTTT. This sequence encodes CASSPKIPYEKLFF.